The 3 T cell receptor beta chains presented below share a single source sample, sequenced in a study of control samples from healthy donors and cancer patients. Here immunoSEQ multiplex PCR was the method, and the copy in TCRdb shows in-frame clones only, minus some. In the table there are 99,000 or so clones, approximately 83% of which are singletons. Sequencing was carried out using blood. Receptors were obtained from a woman aged 50 to 60 in good health.

This clone came up a few times. This sequence joins TRBV7-9 and TRBJ1-1; D remains ambiguous. Looked up from germline, CDR1 is SEHNR and CDR2 is FQNEAQ (reference sequence). This CDR3 region has 14 residues. The V end was cut by 2 bases, the J end by 1 base, with 8 bases between. The CDR3 here is CASSLILGNTEAFF. The CDR3 DNA follows: TGTGCCAGCAGCTTAATCTTAGGGAACACTGAAGCTTTCTTT.

V gene TRBV11-3 combines with J gene TRBJ2-1; D might be TRBD1 or TRBD2, each matching 5 bases. Per the germline V gene, CDR1 is SGHNT and CDR2 is YENEEA. V shed 5 bases and J shed 5 bases, with 10 bases lying between them. This CDR3 spans 13 amino acids. CDR3 protein: CASSRGINNEQFF. CDR3 nucleotides: TGTGCCAGCAGCCGGGGCATTAACAATGAGCAGTTCTTC.

V and J are TRBV7-9 and TRBJ1-1; D uncertain. The germline V gene has CDR1 SEHNR and CDR2 FQNEAQ (reference sequence). V shed 4 bases and J shed 4 bases, with 4 bases lying between them. The CDR3 extends over 11 amino acids. CDR3 loop: CASSSTTEAFF. As DNA, the CDR3 is TGTGCCAGCAGCTCGACCACTGAAGCTTTCTTT.